This T cell receptor (beta chain) derives from a study of T cells in Graves' hyperthyroidism and ophthalmopathy. Study outcomes and limitations: The blood repertoire included most of the expanded thyroid clonotypes above 0.001.

Worth noting for this clonotype: Antigen: not known.

There were TCR beta CDR3 regions amplified from RNA transcripts. Using the HTBI primer set, a first-round RT-PCR was run on the TCR CDR3. TCRdb re-called the multiplex PCR reads through MiXCR, storing one row per CDR3 protein. Of a few hundred thousand distinct CDR3 sequences listed, approximately 17% were seen once; the top ten hold around two fifths. V lost 0 bases, J lost 2 bases, and 12 bases lay in between. Germline lookup yields CDR1 MGHRA and CDR2 YSYEKL. The CDR3 covers 16 residues. Input material: blood. The source of this sequence is a man aged 18 to 29 with Graves' ophthalmopathy. The genes are TRBV4-1 and TRBJ2-3; no definite D call. This CDR3 is CASSQDSVGYTDTQYF. The CDR3 DNA sequence: TGCGCCAGCAGCCAAGATTCCGTGGGCTACACAGATACGCAGTATTTT.